What follows are 29 T cell receptor beta chains derived from one specimen sequenced in a study of T cell responses to AZD1222 COVID-19 vaccine. Clones were sequenced by immunoSEQ multiplex PCR, and TCRdb holds only the in-frame ones, with some missing. The sample includes 95,000 to 150,000 clones, 87% of them seen just once. The material sequenced was peripheral blood, taken on day 0 of AZD1222 vaccination. The receptors come from an adult in good health.

This clone showed up just a few times. DNA for the CDR3: TGTGCCACCGGACAGGGAGGGATCGGCTACACCTTC. Protein product: CATGQGGIGYTF. The rearrangement joins TRBV10-3 to TRBJ1-2, with 8 bases fitting TRBD1. V gave up 10 bases and J gave up 8 bases; unmatched junction bases: 9. This CDR3 has 12 amino acids. Looked up from germline, CDR1 is ENHRY and CDR2 is SYGVKD.

The chain joins TRBV5-5 to TRBJ2-7; 10 bases align to TRBD1. CDR3 length equals 16 residues. V shed 0 bases and J 4 bases; nucleotides not matched to a gene: 7. Germline V gene data show CDR1 as SGHKS and CDR2 as YYEKEE (reference sequence). This CDR3 reads CASSLARDRGSYEQYF. As DNA, the CDR3 is TGTGCCAGCAGCTTGGCCCGGGACAGGGGCTCTTACGAGCAGTACTTC. Complete variable domain (other parts from reference TRBV5-5 and TRBJ2-7): DAGVTQSPTHLIKTRGQQVTLRCSPISGHKSVSWYQQVLGQGPQFIFQYYEKEERGRGNFPDRFSARQFPNYSSELNVNALLLGDSALYLCASSLARDRGSYEQYFGPGTRLTVT.

This clone was seen more than once but under ten times. The chain carries TRBV7-3 and TRBJ2-3; the D is unclear. This CDR3 region has 14 residues. Germline V gene sequence: CDR1 SGHTA, CDR2 FQGTGA. V lost 5 bases and J 1 base, leaving 10 bases between the germline ends. CDR3 sequence reads: CASSPSFGTDTQYF. Written as DNA, the CDR3 is TGTGCCAGCAGCCCCAGCTTCGGCACAGATACGCAGTATTTT. The variable domain in full, completed from reference TRBV7-3 and TRBJ2-3, reads GAGVSQTPSNKVTEKGKYVELRCDPISGHTALYWYRQSLGQGPEFLIYFQGTGAADDSGLPNDRFFAVRPEGSVSTLKIQRTERGDSAVYLCASSPSFGTDTQYFGPGTRLTVL.

This chain connects TRBV7-8 to TRBJ2-1, with D possibly TRBD2 on 6 matching bases. The CDR3 totals 14 residues. The germline V and J ends were trimmed by 8 bases and 3 bases, with 14 bases remaining between them. Germline V gene lookup returns CDR1 SGHVS and CDR2 FQNEAQ. The CDR3 region has the DNA TGTGCCAGCCGAGGGCGGGACCACTACAATGAGCAGTTCTTC. This encodes CASRGRDHYNEQFF.

V usage is TRBV15 and J usage is TRBJ2-1; 10 nucleotides agree with TRBD2. This CDR3 spans 16 amino acids. The V gene's germline CDR1 is LNHNV and CDR2 YYDKDF (reference sequence). Trimming took 8 bases from V and 8 from J; bases not matched to a gene: 15. The CDR3 is CATRQGQAGGIDEQFF. The CDR3 nucleotides read TGTGCCACCCGACAGGGTCAAGCGGGAGGGATCGATGAGCAGTTCTTC.

V usage is TRBV28 and J usage is TRBJ2-7, with 7 bases matching TRBD2. The CDR3 contains 15 residues. Trimming cost V 5 bases and J 11 bases; bases outside gene matches: 18. Germline CDR1 is MDHEN and CDR2 is SYDVKM. The CDR3 DNA reads as TGTGCCAGCAGTCCCCGGGGAGGGGTCCACCCTAAGGAGTACTTC. Encoded protein: CASSPRGGVHPKEYF.

This chain connects TRBV18 to TRBJ2-1; 14 positions match TRBD2. CDR3 size: 16 residues. After removal of 3 bases from V and 5 bases from J, the junction contained 3 bases not matched to a gene. Germline lookup yields CDR1 KGHSH and CDR2 LQKENI. CDR3 DNA sequence: TGTGCCAGCTCACCCCAGGGACTAGCGGGAGACAATGAGCAGTTCTTC. Its translation is CASSPQGLAGDNEQFF.

CDR3 bases: TGTGCCAGCAGCTTTATAGCCACGGGACAGGGAGGAGGCAAGCAGTACTTC. This gives the protein CASSFIATGQGGGKQYF. This chain uses TRBV7-8 with TRBJ2-7, with TRBD1 matching 9 bases. Germline CDR1 reads SGHVS; CDR2 reads FQNEAQ. CDR3 size: 17 residues. V lost 3 bases and J lost 8; bases outside the gene matches: 17.

CDR3 coding DNA: TGCGCCAGCAGCCAAGAACCAGGGTCCGAGCAGTACTTC. Amino acid sequence: CASSQEPGSEQYF. V is TRBV4-3 and J is TRBJ2-7; D possibly corresponds to TRBD1 (5 bases). Trimming took off 0 bases at V and 6 bases at J, with 9 bases between the two ends. The CDR3 runs 13 residues. The V gene's germline CDR1 is LGHNA and CDR2 YSLEER.

DNA for the CDR3: TGTGCCAGCTTATGCCACCGGGGGGGGCCGCGCGGGAAGATACCCAGAGCACACGAGCAGTACTTC. It yields the protein CASLCHRGGPRGKIPRAHEQYF. This sequence joins TRBV21-1 and TRBJ2-7; TRBD2 was called by the table and not checked on the DNA. TRBV21-1 is a pseudogene. The CDR3 runs 22 residues.

The rearrangement joins TRBV6-2 or TRBV6-3 to TRBJ2-1; D is unclear. The CDR3 is 12 residues long. CDR1 is MNHEY, CDR2 SVGEGT, per germline. The ends were cut back, 5 bases at V and 9 bases at J, with 11 bases in the middle. The CDR3 nucleotides read TGTGCCAGCAGTGGCAGATCGGGTGAGCAGTTCTTC. Its translation is CASSGRSGEQFF.

This chain links TRBV5-8 with TRBJ2-3; 11 positions match TRBD2. From germline, CDR1 is SGHTS and CDR2 YDEGEE. V dropped 0 bases and J dropped 3; count of bases not matched to a gene: 6. This CDR3 region has 17 residues. The CDR3 sequence: CASSLAVSGRATDTQYF. CDR3 nucleotide sequence: TGTGCCAGCAGCTTGGCCGTTAGCGGGAGGGCGACAGATACGCAGTATTTT. Combining the CDR3 with reference TRBV5-8 and TRBJ2-3 gives the whole variable domain EAGVTQSPTHLIKTRGQQATLRCSPISGHTSVYWYQQALGLGLQFLLWYDEGEERNRGNFPPRFSGRQFPNYSSELNVNALELEDSALYLCASSLAVSGRATDTQYFGPGTRLTVL.

This rearrangement joins TRBV9 to TRBJ2-3, with D perhaps assigned TRBD1 or TRBD2 (6 bases each). The germline CDR1 and CDR2 sequences are SGDLS and YYNGEE. The CDR3 runs 15 residues. Trimming removed 4 bases from V and 6 bases from J, with 18 bases in between. CDR3 sequence (DNA): TGTGCCAGCAGCTTCCGGGACTGGGGGGCGGATACGCAGTATTTT. Protein: CASSFRDWGADTQYF.

This clone appeared a single time. This chain's CDR3 is CASSFRGAGAEAFF. The CDR3 coding sequence is TGTGCCAGCAGTTTCCGGGGCGCCGGGGCTGAAGCTTTCTTT. This chain links TRBV27 with TRBJ1-1; TRBD1 is a possible D gene (5 bases). Germline V gene data show CDR1 as MNHEY and CDR2 as SMNVEV (reference sequence). The V and J ends lost 3 bases and 6 bases respectively, with 14 bases between them. The length of the CDR3 is 14 residues.

The chain combines TRBV19 with TRBJ1-1, with D perhaps TRBD1 (6 bases). The CDR3 runs 16 residues. Trimming stripped 4 bases from V and 0 bases from J, with 15 bases between. CDR1 is LNHDA and CDR2 is SQIVND in the germline V gene (reference sequence). This CDR3 reads CASSTYFGQMNTEAFF. CDR3 sequence (DNA): TGTGCCAGTAGTACCTACTTCGGACAGATGAACACTGAAGCTTTCTTT.

This sequence joins TRBV11-3 and TRBJ1-2; D gene uncertain. CDR3 size: 10 residues. V lost 6 bases and J lost 8, with 7 bases in between. Germline CDR1 and CDR2: SGHNT and YENEEA. Here the CDR3 reads CASSRGGYTF. CDR3 DNA: TGTGCCAGCAGTCGAGGGGGCTACACCTTC.

In DNA, the CDR3 is TGTGCCAGCAAAGGGGCGGGATACAATGAGCAGTTCTTC. It is translated as CASKGAGYNEQFF. This chain connects TRBV2 to TRBJ2-1, with a possible D match to TRBD2 (6 bases). Germline V gene data show CDR1 as SNHLY and CDR2 as FYNNEI. V lost 7 bases, J lost 4 bases, and 11 bases lay in between. The CDR3 has 13 amino acids.

The V gene is TRBV5-1, the J gene TRBJ2-1, with 8 bases lining up with TRBD2. Germline V CDR1 and CDR2: SGHRS, YFSETQ. The CDR3 totals 15 residues. The junction had 10 bases not matched to a gene; V was cut back by 2 bases and J by 9 bases. The CDR3 region is CASSLPSGSGGEQFF. The CDR3 bases are TGCGCCAGCAGCTTACCCAGCGGGAGTGGCGGTGAGCAGTTCTTC.

This clone was seen once. The V call is TRBV5-1, the J call TRBJ2-7; perhaps TRBD2 as D (7 bases). The CDR3 totals 15 residues. Trimming removed 6 bases at V and 4 bases at J, with 20 bases between. CDR1 and CDR2 (germline): SGHRS, YFSETQ. CDR3 nucleotide sequence: TGCGCCAGCAACCCGGGGGGCGGGAGAGGGTACGAGCAGTACTTC. This translates into CASNPGGGRGYEQYF.

This sequence joins TRBV7-2 and TRBJ2-1; D unclear. Trimming took 5 bases from V and 8 from J, leaving 19 bases between them. Germline loops: CDR1 SGHTA, CDR2 FQGNSA. CDR3 length equals 15 residues. The CDR3 here is CASSQNSVGGDEQFF. CDR3 sequence (DNA): TGTGCCAGCAGCCAAAACTCCGTGGGTGGGGATGAGCAGTTCTTC.

The rearrangement joins TRBV7-9 to TRBJ2-4; TRBD2 matches at 7 bases. There are 16 residues in the CDR3. Germline lookup yields CDR1 SEHNR and CDR2 FQNEAQ (reference sequence). Trimming cost V 4 bases and J 7 bases; bases outside gene matches: 13. The CDR3 DNA reads TGTGCCAGCAGCTCCACGAGTGAGTCTAGCGGTAACATTCAGTACTTC. It yields the protein CASSSTSESSGNIQYF.

The chain carries TRBV28 and TRBJ1-2; TRBD1 might be the D (5 bases). V was cut by 3 bases and J by 5 bases, with 13 bases left in between. Germline values: CDR1 MDHEN, CDR2 SYDVKM. The CDR3 loop spans 14 amino acids. The CDR3 loop is CASSLGPSVYGYTF. CDR3 bases: TGTGCCAGCAGTTTGGGGCCGTCGGTATATGGCTACACCTTC.

Only one count was recorded for this clone. The CDR3 reads CASSPGLAAGELFF. CDR3 DNA sequence: TGTGCCAGCAGCCCTGGACTAGCGGCCGGGGAGCTGTTTTTT. The chain recombines TRBV7-3 with TRBJ2-2, with 10 bases that match TRBD2. The CDR3 spans 14 residues. Germline CDR1 reads SGHTA; CDR2 reads FQGTGA. V trimming: 5 bases; J trimming: 6 bases; junction bases outside the gene matches: 3. Supplemented by reference TRBV7-3 and TRBJ2-2, the full variable domain reads GAGVSQTPSNKVTEKGKYVELRCDPISGHTALYWYRQSLGQGPEFLIYFQGTGAADDSGLPNDRFFAVRPEGSVSTLKIQRTERGDSAVYLCASSPGLAAGELFFGEGSRLTVL.

The gene calls are TRBV5-1 and TRBJ2-5; TRBD1 matches 9 bases. CDR3 size: 15 residues. V shed 1 base, J shed 5 bases, and the junction held 6 bases outside the gene matches. Germline CDR1 and CDR2: SGHRS and YFSETQ. For the CDR3, the DNA is TGCGCCAGCAGCTTGTTACAGGGGGCGTGGGAGACCCAGTACTTC. Translated, it gives CASSLLQGAWETQYF. The full variable domain, rest sourced from reference TRBV5-1 and TRBJ2-5, is KAGVTQTPRYLIKTRGQQVTLSCSPISGHRSVSWYQQTPGQGLQFLFEYFSETQRNKGNFPGRFSGRQFSNSRSEMNVSTLELGDSALYLCASSLLQGAWETQYFGPGTRLLVL.

The V gene is TRBV4-2, the J gene TRBJ1-1; D may be TRBD1 (6 bases). The CDR3 spans 13 residues. The ends were cut back, 5 bases at V and 4 bases at J, with 11 bases in the middle. Germline CDR1 and CDR2: LGHNA and YNFKEQ. CDR3 bases: TGTGCCAGCAGCAAAGCAGGGGTCACTGAAGCTTTCTTT. Its protein is CASSKAGVTEAFF.

The chain employs TRBV3-1 (or the pseudogene TRBV3-2) and TRBJ2-7; D not certain. Per the germline V gene, CDR1 is LGHDT and CDR2 is YNNKEL (reference sequence). V lost 0 bases to trimming and J lost 6 bases, with 18 bases between them. The CDR3 length is 16 residues. This chain's CDR3 is CASSQEWKGPSGEQYF. CDR3 sequence (DNA): TGTGCCAGCAGCCAAGAATGGAAAGGGCCTTCGGGCGAGCAGTACTTC.

This clone was seen more than once but under ten times. The rearrangement uses TRBV19 and TRBJ2-7; 13 positions agree with TRBD2. Germline V gene lookup returns CDR1 LNHDA and CDR2 SQIVND (reference sequence). V shed 4 bases and J 3 bases; nucleotides not matched to a gene: 6. The CDR3 has 16 amino acids. The CDR3, as DNA: TGTGCCAGTAGTAAACGGACTAGCGGGAGCCTCTACGAGCAGTACTTC. Protein product: CASSKRTSGSLYEQYF.

The chain carries TRBV5-1 and TRBJ2-5, with D unresolved. V shed 6 bases and J shed 1 base, with 4 bases lying between them. Germline CDR1 is SGHRS and CDR2 is YFSETQ. The CDR3 is 11 amino acids. The CDR3: CASTGQETQYF. The CDR3 DNA reads as TGCGCCAGCACGGGCCAAGAGACCCAGTACTTC.

CDR3 nucleotides: TGTGCCAGCTCACCAAGGAGGGACCCGGGGGAGCTGTTTTTT. Translated: CASSPRRDPGELFF. The chain combines TRBV18 with TRBJ2-2; possibly TRBD2 for D (6 bases). The V gene's germline CDR1 is KGHSH and CDR2 LQKENI. CDR3 length equals 14 residues. V dropped 2 bases and J dropped 8 bases, with 12 bases sitting between them.